This is a list of T cell receptor beta chains from one sample in a study of CD8 T cells in ankylosing spondylitis. TCRdb analysed the 5' RACE reads with MiXCR anew, one entry per CDR3 protein. The sample records around 91,000 distinct CDR3 sequences, approximately 8.9% being singletons. Sequenced input: blood, either unsorted or a sorted T cell fraction (not recorded which). The receptors derive from a male donor with ankylosing spondylitis. CDR3s leave out the opening cysteine and the closing phenylalanine or tryptophan. D genes are given only for firm matches. Clone size is stated in some rows and not others, as once, few, many or a class when expanded.

CDR3aa	d_gene	abundance	v_gene
ASSLDGGAYNEQF	NA	NA	TRBV12-3/TRBV12-4
ASTLGDTQY	NA	few	TRBV11-2
AIKRGGLAGNEQF	TRBD2	few	TRBV10-3
ASSESGRDYYNEQF	TRBD2	NA	TRBV10-2
ASSTTGERNEQF	NA	NA	TRBV6-4
ASSPTSGSYGEQF	TRBD2	few	TRBV7-8
AIILSGRVETQY	TRBD2	NA	TRBV10-3
ATSTTPQEGNYGYT	NA	few	TRBV15
AISEGDSDRGSEQF	TRBD1	many	TRBV10-3
ASSLLSNEQF	NA	many	TRBV7-6
ASSYSPEQSEQF	NA	NA	TRBV6-5
ASTPRFADTQY	NA	many	TRBV12-3/TRBV12-4
ATGEGQGAYEQY	TRBD1	NA	TRBV10-2
SGRDTRDRTAF	NA	NA	TRBV29-1
ASSFVGETQY	NA	few	TRBV7-2
SARDGGRQGNEQF	TRBD2	many	TRBV20-1
SVGGSGTYNEQF	TRBD2	NA	TRBV29-1
ASSLTPTLPYNEQF	NA	few	TRBV5-6
ASSDDSGGSDTQY	TRBD2	NA	TRBV6-4
ASSDQLAGDAYEQY	TRBD2	many	TRBV7-9
ASSPGGIVEQF	TRBD1	many	TRBV6-2/TRBV6-3
ASSRWLTGELFDYGYT	TRBD1	many	TRBV12-3/TRBV12-4
ASSFDRGPYNEQF	TRBD1	many	TRBV5-1
ASSVGDSGIGNEQF	TRBD2	few	TRBV9
ASSDGTTRDEQF	NA	NA	TRBV2
ASSLAGGQPYELY	TRBD2	NA	TRBV5-1
ASEPSSGASTDTQY	TRBD2	NA	TRBV2
ASSLGSPYEQY	NA	NA	TRBV7-8
ASSLDPFSGETQY	NA	many	TRBV11-2
ASSPAGYEQY	NA	many	TRBV7-9
ASSLLAEVSGELF	TRBD2	many	TRBV12-3/TRBV12-4